This TCR beta chain was found in a study of shared T cell receptors in the human thymus. This table comes from immunoSEQ multiplex PCR, and its TCRdb copy is limited to in-frame clones, with some not included. The sample holds about 660,000 clones, roughly 90% seen once. This CDR3 contains 19 residues. Per germline, CDR1 SGHTA and CDR2 FQGNSA. V was cut by 4 bases and J by 0 bases, with 22 bases left in between. The same data also went into a second study, on human thymus T cells. That report adds: Serving as donors were healthy Finnish infants, each of whom was having open corrective surgery for congenital heart defects. During corrective heart surgery, resections were taken, and the thymus tissue came from them. Among thymic and blood repertoires, usage of V and J genes appeared biased. Related research found strongly overlapping thymic repertoires in unrelated individuals.

The receptor comes from a boy under three years old with a congenital heart defect. The sample comprised thymocytes. This rearrangement joins TRBV7-2 to TRBJ2-1, with a possible D match to TRBD2 (5 bases). CDR3 bases: TGTGCCAGCAGCTCAAAAACACTCCTGGCGGGTAGCTCCTACAATGAGCAGTTCTTC. Translating gives CASSSKTLLAGSSYNEQFF.